Each of the 7 T cell receptor beta chains below was sequenced from the same sample in a study of T cells in Graves' hyperthyroidism and ophthalmopathy. There were TCR beta CDR3 regions amplified from RNA transcripts. TCR CDR3 underwent first-round RT-PCR with the HTBI primer set. TCRdb analysed the multiplex PCR reads with MiXCR anew, one entry per CDR3 protein. In the table there are 95,000 to 110,000 distinct CDR3 sequences, roughly 47% of which are singletons. Material: blood. Source of these receptors: a man aged 35 to 55 with Graves' hyperthyroidism.

This clonotype occurred once. Sequence at one end of the junction differs from germline and may be a read error. V usage is TRBV20-1 and J usage is TRBJ1-2; D unresolved. CDR3 length equals 11 residues. Per the germline V gene, CDR1 is DFQATT and CDR2 is SNEGSKA (reference sequence). The CDR3 loop reads CIASQDYGYTF. In DNA form, the CDR3 reads TGCATTGCTAGTCAGGACTATGGCTACACCTTC.

CDR3 DNA: TGCAGTGCTAGAGATCGCGCCTTATTTGGGACCCAGTACTTC. The encoded protein is CSARDRALFGTQYF. The V gene is TRBV20-1, the J gene TRBJ2-5; no reliable D call. The length of the CDR3 is 14 residues. V gave up 0 bases and J gave up 7 bases, with 15 bases separating them. Per germline, CDR1 DFQATT and CDR2 SNEGSKA (reference sequence).

This clonotype was counted many times. The chain combines TRBV7-8 with TRBJ1-1, with no clear D. Germline values: CDR1 SGHVS, CDR2 FQNEAQ. The germline V and J ends were trimmed by 5 bases and 4 bases, with 14 bases remaining between them. The CDR3 spans 14 residues. The CDR3 DNA follows: TGTGCCAGCAGCGGGGAGGAGGCATTCACTGAAGCTTTCTTT. Protein sequence: CASSGEEAFTEAFF.

Ten or more counts support this clonotype. This chain connects TRBV20-1 to TRBJ1-6; D remains ambiguous. Germline loops: CDR1 DFQATT, CDR2 SNEGSKA (reference sequence). Trimming removed 3 bases at V and 13 bases at J, with 7 bases between. CDR3 length: 10 residues. CDR3 region: CSASAGPLHF. The CDR3 DNA is TGCAGTGCTAGTGCCGGGCCCCTCCACTTT.

This clonotype occurred many times. The chain carries TRBV6-6 and TRBJ1-4; D is unclear. Deletions cut 7 bases from V and 4 bases from J, with 10 bases between. The CDR3 length is 13 residues. Germline lookup yields CDR1 MNHNY and CDR2 SVGAGI (reference sequence). For the CDR3, the DNA is TGTGCCAGCACCCCCGTGGATAATGAAAAACTGTTTTTT. Amino acids: CASTPVDNEKLFF.

Ten or more counts support this clonotype. The V and J genes are TRBV5-1 and TRBJ1-1, with D uncertain. Germline-derived CDR1 and CDR2 are SGHRS and YFSETQ. The CDR3 has 13 residues. V lost 0 bases to trimming and J lost 4 bases, with 7 bases between them. The CDR3 DNA reads as TGCGCCAGCAGCTTGGAGGGTGGCACTGAAGCTTTCTTT. Its translation is CASSLEGGTEAFF. Full variable domain (remainder filled in from reference TRBV5-1 and TRBJ1-1): KAGVTQTPRYLIKTRGQQVTLSCSPISGHRSVSWYQQTPGQGLQFLFEYFSETQRNKGNFPGRFSGRQFSNSRSEMNVSTLELGDSALYLCASSLEGGTEAFFGQGTRLTVV.

The chain has TRBV2 and TRBJ2-7, with D possibly TRBD1 on 6 matching bases. Germline-derived CDR1 and CDR2 are SNHLY and FYNNEI. Trimming took 2 bases from V and 6 from J, leaving 14 bases between them. The CDR3 covers 14 residues. The CDR3 here is CASSEYQGLPEQYF. In DNA form, the CDR3 reads TGTGCCAGCAGTGAATATCAGGGGCTTCCCGAGCAGTACTTC.